This T cell receptor beta chain was captured in a study of cytomegalovirus exposure and HLA in healthy donors. In this sample, this clone turned up once. This CDR3 has 13 amino acids. Per the germline V gene, CDR1 is SQVTM and CDR2 is ANQGSEA. The ends were cut back, 2 bases at V and 4 bases at J, with 11 bases in the middle. Method: immunoSEQ multiplex PCR; TCRdb's copy keeps in-frame clones and lacks some. The table shows about 60,000 clones, with roughly 94% occurring only once. Sample: PBMCs. This receptor was taken from a woman in her late teens or twenties in good health and CMV-seropositive. The genes are TRBV29-1 and TRBJ1-2; D unresolved. CDR3 loop: CSVEHPAGYGYTF. In DNA form, the CDR3 reads TGCAGCGTTGAACACCCTGCGGGCTATGGCTACACCTTC.